This T cell receptor (beta chain) appears in the sequencing data of a study of T cells in Graves' hyperthyroidism and ophthalmopathy. In its sample, this clonotype was seen many times. RNA transcripts provided the source from which TCR beta CDR3 regions were amplified. First-round RT-PCR targeting the TCR CDR3 was performed with the HTBI primer set. TCRdb reprocessed the multiplex PCR reads with MiXCR, giving one entry per CDR3 protein. The sample includes roughly 200,000 distinct CDR3 sequences, around 16% of them seen just once. This CDR3 contains 14 residues. Trimming cost V 1 base and J 1 base, with 7 bases left between them. The V gene's germline CDR1 is SGHVS and CDR2 FNYEAQ.

Sequencing was done on a sample of blood. The rearrangement links TRBV7-6 to TRBJ1-1; D is unresolved. The TCR comes from a man between 40 and 49 years old with Graves' hyperthyroidism. CDR3 in DNA: TGTGCCAGCAGCTTAGAACCAGGGAACACTGAAGCTTTCTTT. This sequence encodes CASSLEPGNTEAFF.